This TCR beta chain was found in a study of OX40 agonist ivuxolimab in advanced cancers. Study-level findings and limits: There were also nonresponders showing low normalized T-cell clonal expansion. Clonal expansion was seen in CD4+ and CD8+ blood T cells by week 6 at 0.1 to 3.0 mg/kg. On average, CD8+ T cells showed a greater number of expanded clones than CD4+.

Turning to this clone: Its antigen is currently unknown.

Enrollment shut out patients with autoimmune disease history or systemic immunosuppression. The CDR3 consists of 15 residues. CDR1 is SEHNR and CDR2 is FQNEAQ in the germline V gene (reference sequence). J gave up 5 bases and V 6 bases, and 8 bases lay outside the gene matches. Method: immunoSEQ multiplex PCR; TCRdb's copy keeps in-frame clones and lacks some. The sample holds about 40,000 clones, 70% to 90% seen once. The rearrangement links TRBV7-9 to TRBJ2-7; 12 bases align to TRBD1. Sequences were derived from CD4+ or CD8+ T cells sorted from blood, sampled in a trial of the OX40 agonist ivuxolimab. This TCR derives from an adult with an advanced solid tumor such as melanoma, head and neck, liver or kidney cancer. The DNA of the CDR3 is TGTGCCAGCAGTTTTAACCGGGACAGGGGGCACGAGCAGTACTTC. Translation: CASSFNRDRGHEQYF. Variable domain in full (rest from reference TRBV7-9 and TRBJ2-7): DTGVSQNPRHKITKRGQNVTFRCDPISEHNRLYWYRQTLGQGPEFLTYFQNEAQLEKSRLLSDRFSAERPKGSFSTLEIQRTEQGDSAMYLCASSFNRDRGHEQYFGPGTRLTVT.